This T cell receptor beta chain comes out of a study of Ad26.COV2.S vaccination and SARS-CoV-2 variants. Whole-study context: Intramuscular Ad26.COV2.S at 5x10^10 or 1x10^11 viral particles. Study-wide findings and caveats: Spike-specific TCR breadth was greater in vaccine than placebo recipients.

A remark on this clone: The antigen remains undetermined.

Treatment in this sample: some 19 received Ad26.COV2.S at low or high dose, single or two shots; 5 received placebo; per-sample allocation not given. Sampling happened 63 days after the first vaccine or placebo injection. Expression of Wuhan-strain SARS-CoV-2 spike came from the Ad26 vector that formed the vaccine. Profiling relied on immunoSEQ multiplex PCR, and the TCRdb table lists in-frame clones only, not all of them. The repertoire consists of hundreds of thousands of clones, with more than 75% occurring once and the leading ten covering roughly 3.2%. CDR1 and CDR2 (germline): SGDLS, YYNGEE. V was clipped by 3 bases and J by 2 bases; unmatched bases: 7. CDR3 size: 16 residues.

The V call is TRBV9, the J call TRBJ2-7; TRBD1 matches at 11 bases. The TCR originated in a person aged 18-65 years who received the Ad26.COV2.S COVID-19 vaccine or a placebo. This specimen consisted of peripheral blood, obtained in a trial of Ad26.COV2.S vaccine versus placebo. CDR3 coding DNA: TGTGCCAGCAGCGCAAGCCCGGGACAGGGGGCCTACGAGCAGTACTTC. Its translation: CASSASPGQGAYEQYF.